The 27 T cell receptor beta chains below all came from one sample that was sequenced in a study of early T cells in non-severe SARS-CoV-2 infection (dated by TCRdb to the early 2020s). Library method: 5' RACE. Sequencer: NextSeq 500. TCRdb passed the public sequencing reads through fastp at Q25 and MiXCR, retaining productive beta sequences. Every CDR3 protein is listed once, alongside the most common genes and DNA of its rows. For this sample there are around 76,000 distinct CDR3 sequences; roughly 15% appear just once. The top ten hold roughly 3.8% of the sample. This material consisted of whole blood, taken at baseline. The receptors were gathered from an adult who was a healthcare worker with PCR-confirmed SARS-CoV-2 infection or an uninfected control (not recorded which).

The chain employs TRBV20-1 and TRBJ2-1, with 8 positions matching TRBD2. The CDR3 covers 14 residues. The trim removed 0 bases at V and 8 bases at J, leaving 6 bases unmatched. Germline V gene sequence: CDR1 DFQATT, CDR2 SNEGSKA (reference sequence). In DNA form, the CDR3 reads TGCAGTGCTAGAGATCTACGGGAGGGCGATGAGCAGTTCTTC. As protein: CSARDLREGDEQFF.

V usage is TRBV9 and J usage is TRBJ1-1; D unresolved. V shed 3 bases and J shed 11 bases, with 14 bases lying between them. Germline assignment: CDR1 SGDLS and CDR2 YYNGEE. The CDR3 spans 12 residues. The CDR3 spells CASSGDLPQAFF. In DNA form, the CDR3 reads TGTGCCAGCAGCGGCGACCTTCCCCAGGCTTTCTTT.

The rearrangement joins TRBV7-6 to TRBJ2-5; no clear D. The germline V gene encodes CDR1 SGHVS and CDR2 FNYEAQ. This CDR3 spans 13 amino acids. Trimming took 0 bases from V and 4 from J, leaving 6 bases between them. The CDR3: CASSLARRETQYF. CDR3 bases: TGTGCCAGCAGCTTAGCGCGGAGAGAGACCCAGTACTTC.

This clonotype turned up a few times. The chain combines TRBV10-3 with TRBJ2-3, with a weak D call TRBD1 (6 bases). This CDR3 spans 12 amino acids. CDR1 and CDR2 (germline): ENHRY, SYGVKD. V shed 8 bases and J shed 4 bases, with 10 bases lying between them. CDR3 DNA: TGTGCCATCGGGCCAGGGGCAGATACGCAGTATTTT. Its translation is CAIGPGADTQYF.

This clonotype was seen a handful of times. The chain recombines TRBV15 with TRBJ2-1; 8 bases are a match to TRBD2. The CDR3 runs 15 residues. Germline V gene lookup returns CDR1 LNHNV and CDR2 YYDKDF (reference sequence). V was clipped by 0 bases and J by 6 bases; unmatched bases: 4. The chain's CDR3 is CATSRDRGLGNEQFF. CDR3 nucleotides: TGTGCCACCAGCAGAGATCGGGGACTAGGCAATGAGCAGTTCTTC.

This clonotype was picked up a small number of times. The genes are TRBV6-5 and TRBJ2-2; D unclear. V was shortened by 3 bases and J by 4 bases, with 9 bases between the two germline ends. Germline V gives CDR1 MNHEY, CDR2 SVGAGI. The CDR3 is 14 amino acids. The CDR3 DNA follows: TGTGCCAGCAGTTATCTAGGAGCCACCGGGGAGCTGTTTTTT. Translated, it gives CASSYLGATGELFF.

This clonotype was recorded many times. The chain employs TRBV9 and TRBJ2-1; D gene uncertain. CDR1 is SGDLS, CDR2 YYNGEE, per germline. The CDR3 spans 12 residues. V lost 6 bases to trimming and J lost 9 bases, with 13 bases between them. For the CDR3, the DNA is TGTGCCAGCACCTCCTCCCCACCTGAGCAGTTCTTC. Translation gives CASTSSPPEQFF.

The rearrangement links TRBV7-9 to TRBJ2-3; a possible D gene is TRBD2 (5 bases). The CDR3 sequence is 17 residues long. CDR1 SEHNR and CDR2 FQNEAQ come from the germline V gene (reference sequence). V lost 3 bases and J lost 0, with 16 bases in between. CDR3 DNA: TGTGCCAGCAGCTTTCTTGACTATCGGGAAAGCACAGATACGCAGTATTTT. Translation gives CASSFLDYRESTDTQYF.

This clonotype was detected a few times. The chain combines TRBV25-1 with TRBJ1-5; 9 bases line up with TRBD1. Germline V lookup: CDR1 MGHDK, CDR2 SYGVNS. Trimming took 4 bases from V and 6 from J; bases not matched to a gene: 7. This CDR3 has 15 amino acids. The CDR3 sequence is CASSAATGGSQPQHF. CDR3 nucleotides: TGTGCCAGCAGTGCCGCTACAGGGGGCTCTCAGCCCCAGCATTTT.

In this sample, this clonotype turned up a few times. The rearrangement uses TRBV19 and TRBJ2-2, with 8 bases matching TRBD2. V shed 7 bases and J 2 bases; nucleotides not matched to a gene: 9. This CDR3 is built from 16 residues. In germline, CDR1 is LNHDA, CDR2 SQIVND (reference sequence). This chain's CDR3 is CASKTGLADNTGELFF. The CDR3 nucleotides read TGTGCCAGTAAAACAGGACTAGCTGATAACACCGGGGAGCTGTTTTTT.

V gene TRBV6-6 combines with J gene TRBJ2-2; the D is unclear. The V end was cut by 11 bases, the J end by 0 bases, with 7 bases between. In germline, CDR1 is MNHNY, CDR2 SVGAGI (reference sequence). This CDR3 comprises 12 residues. CDR3 nucleotides: TGTGCCGGCGCAGCGAACACCGGGGAGCTGTTTTTT. Its protein product is CAGAANTGELFF.

This clonotype was detected only a few times. The chain links TRBV14 to TRBJ2-7; 12 nucleotides agree with TRBD2. The CDR3 extends over 16 amino acids. Germline-derived CDR1 and CDR2 are SGHDN and FVKESK. The ends lost 4 bases at V and 3 bases at J; junction bases unmatched: 7. The CDR3 region has the DNA TGTGCCAGCAGCCCTGGGACTAGCGGGTCTCTCTACGAGCAGTACTTC. It specifies CASSPGTSGSLYEQYF. Complete variable domain (other parts from reference TRBV14 and TRBJ2-7): EAGVTQFPSHSVIEKGQTVTLRCDPISGHDNLYWYRRVMGKEIKFLLHFVKESKQDESGMPNNRFLAERTGGTYSTLKVQPAELEDSGVYFCASSPGTSGSLYEQYFGPGTRLTVT.

This clonotype occurred many times. The rearrangement joins TRBV11-2 to TRBJ2-1; 10 nucleotides match TRBD2. CDR1 is SGHAT and CDR2 is FQNNGV in the germline V gene. This CDR3 has 16 amino acids. V was pared by 4 bases and J by 0 bases, with 3 bases of the junction left unmatched. CDR3 sequence reads: CASSSGLAVSYNEQFF. For the CDR3, the DNA is TGTGCCAGCAGCTCCGGACTAGCGGTCTCCTACAATGAGCAGTTCTTC.

In its sample, this clonotype was seen many times. The V and J genes are TRBV3-1 and TRBJ1-1; maybe TRBD1 (5 bases). Per germline, CDR1 LGHDT and CDR2 YNNKEL (reference sequence). Trimming removed 0 bases from V and 0 bases from J, with 14 bases in between. This CDR3 spans 17 amino acids. The CDR3: CASSQDLIWGVNTEAFF. DNA of the CDR3: TGTGCCAGCAGCCAAGATCTCATCTGGGGGGTGAACACTGAAGCTTTCTTT.

The J gene is TRBJ2-1, the V gene TRBV11-2, with 9 bases that match TRBD1. Trimming took 5 bases from V and 8 from J; bases not matched to a gene: 10. Germline-derived CDR1 and CDR2 are SGHAT and FQNNGV. This CDR3 spans 15 amino acids. Written as DNA, the CDR3 is TGTGCCAGCAGCCCCCGGGGACAGGGTGTCCATGAGCAGTTCTTC. This encodes CASSPRGQGVHEQFF.

This clonotype was observed a few times. This sequence joins TRBV9 and TRBJ2-1; 10 bases are shared with TRBD2. Germline V gives CDR1 SGDLS, CDR2 YYNGEE. CDR3 length: 16 residues. The junction had 11 bases not matched to a gene; V was cut back by 3 bases and J by 8 bases. In DNA form, the CDR3 reads TGTGCCAGCAGCGGTAGCGGGGGGCGCCTTGCCGATGAGCAGTTCTTC. Its translation: CASSGSGGRLADEQFF.

The chain recombines TRBV20-1 with TRBJ2-7; 10 bases align to TRBD1. The CDR3 length is 15 residues. The V gene's germline CDR1 is DFQATT and CDR2 SNEGSKA (reference sequence). With V trimmed by 6 bases and J by 3 bases, 11 bases remained unmatched. As DNA, the CDR3 is TGCAGTGCCAAGTCGGGACAGGGGATTTTCTACGAGCAGTACTTC. Protein: CSAKSGQGIFYEQYF.

In its sample, this clonotype ranks as medium-sized. V usage is TRBV29-1 and J usage is TRBJ2-3; D may match TRBD1 or TRBD2 (6 bases each). The CDR3 runs 14 residues. V was cut by 5 bases and J by 7 bases, with 19 bases left in between. Germline CDR1 reads SQVTM; CDR2 reads ANQGSEA. The DNA for the CDR3 is TGCAGCGTTCAAGGGGGACGGGGGATTCATACGCAGTATTTT. Protein: CSVQGGRGIHTQYF.

The chain recombines TRBV28 with TRBJ1-1, with D unresolved. V lost 10 bases and J lost 1, with 7 bases in between. The germline V gene has CDR1 MDHEN and CDR2 SYDVKM. This CDR3 spans 11 amino acids. The CDR3 coding sequence is TGTGCCACGGGCCAGAACACTGAAGCTTTCTTT. Translating gives CATGQNTEAFF.

This clonotype was observed at least ten times. The rearrangement uses TRBV4-2 and TRBJ1-1; possible D gene TRBD1, 5 bases. The CDR3 length is 14 residues. Trimming left V 1 base short and J 11 bases short, with 17 bases between. CDR1 and CDR2 (germline): LGHNA, YNFKEQ. CDR3 sequence reads: CASSQADGPRGAFF. The CDR3 DNA reads as TGTGCCAGCAGCCAAGCAGACGGTCCCCGGGGCGCTTTCTTT.

CDR3 coding DNA: TGTGCCAGCAGGGACAGGGGGCGCGCAACTAATGAAAAACTGTTTTTT. As protein: CASRDRGRATNEKLFF. The gene calls are TRBV6-1 and TRBJ1-4, with 11 positions matching TRBD1. CDR1 and CDR2 from the germline V gene are MNHNS and SASEGT. The CDR3 length is 16 residues. V dropped 6 bases and J dropped 0; count of bases not matched to a gene: 3.

The rearrangement links TRBV25-1 to TRBJ2-7; TRBD2 matches at 7 bases. Germline trimming cut 8 bases from V and 0 bases from J; bases unmatched to any gene: 10. Germline CDR1 MGHDK, CDR2 SYGVNS. The CDR3 extends over 15 amino acids. CDR3 loop: CASSLGGKGSYEQYF. DNA for the CDR3: TGTGCCAGCTCCCTCGGGGGGAAGGGCTCCTACGAGCAGTACTTC.

This clonotype was detected ten times or more. V is TRBV5-6 and J is TRBJ2-7; D not resolved. With 3 bases removed from V and 6 bases from J, the gap between germline ends came to 13 bases. The CDR3 runs 13 residues. The germline V gene encodes CDR1 SGHDT and CDR2 YYEEEE. The CDR3: CASSSIGRPEQYF. The CDR3 DNA reads as TGTGCCAGCAGCTCAATAGGGCGCCCCGAGCAGTACTTC.

This clonotype has a handful of counts. The V call is TRBV30, the J call TRBJ2-1; D not resolved. Per the germline V gene, CDR1 is GTSNPN and CDR2 is SVGIG (reference sequence). The CDR3 spans 12 residues. V was cut by 0 bases and J by 4 bases, with 4 bases left in between. Here the CDR3 reads CAWSVGYNEQFF. In DNA, the CDR3 is TGTGCCTGGAGTGTAGGGTACAATGAGCAGTTCTTC.

The chain has TRBV6-5 and TRBJ2-1, with TRBD1 matching over 7 bases. Germline values: CDR1 MNHEY, CDR2 SVGAGI. The CDR3 contains 12 residues. Germline trimming cut 6 bases from V and 12 bases from J; bases unmatched to any gene: 8. CDR3 sequence (DNA): TGTGCCAGCAGCCCCGACAGGGTTGGGCAGTTCTTC. Protein product: CASSPDRVGQFF.

This chain uses TRBV7-8 with TRBJ1-1, with 8 bases matching TRBD1. V lost 2 bases to trimming and J lost 1 base; unmatched junction nucleotides: 3. This CDR3 region has 15 residues. Germline loops: CDR1 SGHVS, CDR2 FQNEAQ. CDR3 sequence reads: CASSLQGARNTEAFF. CDR3 DNA: TGTGCCAGCAGCTTACAGGGGGCCCGGAACACTGAAGCTTTCTTT.

This clonotype was counted only a few times. The chain couples TRBV20-1 to TRBJ2-7; D is possibly TRBD2 (6 bases). V lost 3 bases to trimming and J lost 5 bases, with 14 bases between them. The CDR3 runs to 13 residues. The V gene's germline CDR1 is DFQATT and CDR2 SNEGSKA (reference sequence). CDR3 amino acids: CSASDGSIDEQYF. The CDR3 DNA reads TGCAGTGCTAGTGACGGGAGTATCGACGAGCAGTACTTC.